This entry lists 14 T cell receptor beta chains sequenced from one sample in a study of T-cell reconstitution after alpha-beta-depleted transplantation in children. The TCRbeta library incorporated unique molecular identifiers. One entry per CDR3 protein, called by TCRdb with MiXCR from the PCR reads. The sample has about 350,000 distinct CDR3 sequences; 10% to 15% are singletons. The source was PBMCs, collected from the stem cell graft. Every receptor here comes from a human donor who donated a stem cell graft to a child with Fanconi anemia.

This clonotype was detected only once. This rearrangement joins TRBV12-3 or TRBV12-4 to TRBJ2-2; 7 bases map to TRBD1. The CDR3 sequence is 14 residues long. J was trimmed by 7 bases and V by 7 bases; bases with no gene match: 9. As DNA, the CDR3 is TGTGCCAGCACCATAGACAGGGCGCACGGGGAGCTGTTTTTT. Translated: CASTIDRAHGELFF.

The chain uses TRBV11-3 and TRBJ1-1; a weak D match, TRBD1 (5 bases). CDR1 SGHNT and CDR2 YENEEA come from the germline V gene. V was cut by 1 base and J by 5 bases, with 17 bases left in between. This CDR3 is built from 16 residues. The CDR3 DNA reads TGTGCCAGCAGCTTAGGAGGGGAGGGGAGGGAGACTGAAGCTTTCTTT. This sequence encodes CASSLGGEGRETEAFF.

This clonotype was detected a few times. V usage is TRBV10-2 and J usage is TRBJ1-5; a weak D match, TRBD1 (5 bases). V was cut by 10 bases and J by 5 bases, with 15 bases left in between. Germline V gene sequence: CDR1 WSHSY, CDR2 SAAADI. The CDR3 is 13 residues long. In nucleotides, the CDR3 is TGCGCCACCGCGACAGCCATGTATCAGCCCCAGCATTTT. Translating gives CATATAMYQPQHF.

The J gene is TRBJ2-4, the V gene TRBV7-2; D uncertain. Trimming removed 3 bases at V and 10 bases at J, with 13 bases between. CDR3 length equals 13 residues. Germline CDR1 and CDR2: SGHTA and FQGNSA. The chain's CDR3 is CASSFDRAGIQYF. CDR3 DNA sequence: TGTGCCAGCAGCTTTGATCGCGCCGGGATTCAGTACTTC.

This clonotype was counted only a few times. In nucleotides, the CDR3 is TGTGCCAGCAGCCCCCTGGTGGGGGGGCAAGACACTGAAGCTTTCTTT. Protein sequence: CASSPLVGGQDTEAFF. The chain links TRBV7-6 to TRBJ1-1, with TRBD1 as a possible D gene (6 bases). Germline CDR1 SGHVS, CDR2 FNYEAQ. V dropped 5 bases and J dropped 3 bases, with 19 bases sitting between them. CDR3 size: 16 residues.

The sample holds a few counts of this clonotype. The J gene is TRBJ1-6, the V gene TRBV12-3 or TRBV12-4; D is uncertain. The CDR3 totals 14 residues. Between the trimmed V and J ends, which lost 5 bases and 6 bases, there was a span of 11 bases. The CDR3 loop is CASSPGVSNSPLHF. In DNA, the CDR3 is TGTGCCAGCAGTCCAGGAGTTAGTAATTCACCCCTCCACTTT.

CDR3 DNA sequence: TGTGCCAGGGGCCCGGGGAACTACGAGCAGTACGTC. Its translation is CARGPGNYEQYV. The chain is built from TRBV28 and TRBJ2-7; D may be TRBD2 (5 bases). In germline, CDR1 is MDHEN, CDR2 SYDVKM. The CDR3 length is 12 residues. The V end was cut by 9 bases, the J end by 3 bases, with 12 bases between.

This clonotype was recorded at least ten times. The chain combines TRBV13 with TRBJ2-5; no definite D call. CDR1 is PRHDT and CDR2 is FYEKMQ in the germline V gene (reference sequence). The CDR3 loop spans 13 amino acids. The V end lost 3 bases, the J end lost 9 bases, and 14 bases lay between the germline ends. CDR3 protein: CASSFVGSVAQYF. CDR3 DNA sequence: TGTGCCAGCAGCTTCGTGGGTTCTGTAGCCCAGTACTTC.

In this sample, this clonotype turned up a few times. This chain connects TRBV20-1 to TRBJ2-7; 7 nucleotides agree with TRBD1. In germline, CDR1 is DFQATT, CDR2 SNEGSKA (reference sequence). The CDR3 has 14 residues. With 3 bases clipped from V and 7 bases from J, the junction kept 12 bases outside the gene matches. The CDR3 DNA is TGCAGTGCTAGGTTGGACAGGCGGAGTGAGGAGCAGTACTTC. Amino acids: CSARLDRRSEEQYF.

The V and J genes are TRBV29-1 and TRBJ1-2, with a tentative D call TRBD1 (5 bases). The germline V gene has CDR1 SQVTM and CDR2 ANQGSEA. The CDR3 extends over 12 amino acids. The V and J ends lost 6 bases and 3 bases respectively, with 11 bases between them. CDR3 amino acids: CSVRTGDYGYTF. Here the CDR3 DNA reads TGCAGCGTGCGGACGGGGGACTATGGCTACACCTTC.

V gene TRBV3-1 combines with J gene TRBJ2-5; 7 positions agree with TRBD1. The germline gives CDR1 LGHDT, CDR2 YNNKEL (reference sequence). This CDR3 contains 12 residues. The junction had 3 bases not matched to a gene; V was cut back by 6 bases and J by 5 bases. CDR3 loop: CASRDRVETQYF. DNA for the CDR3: TGTGCCAGCAGAGACAGGGTCGAGACCCAGTACTTC.

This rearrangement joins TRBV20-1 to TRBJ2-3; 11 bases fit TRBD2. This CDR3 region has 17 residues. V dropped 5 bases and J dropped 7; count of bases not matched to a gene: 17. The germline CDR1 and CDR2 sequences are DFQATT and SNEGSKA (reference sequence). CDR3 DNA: TGCAGTGCTCAGGTTCTAGCGGGGGGCGGGAAGCGAAATACGCAGTATTTT. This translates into CSAQVLAGGGKRNTQYF.

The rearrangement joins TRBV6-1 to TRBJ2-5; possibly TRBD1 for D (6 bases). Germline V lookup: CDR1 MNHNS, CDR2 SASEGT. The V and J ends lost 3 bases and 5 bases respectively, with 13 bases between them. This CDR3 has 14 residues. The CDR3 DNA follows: TGTGCCAGCAGTGACCAGGGGTGGGAGGAGACCCAGTACTTC. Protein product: CASSDQGWEETQYF.

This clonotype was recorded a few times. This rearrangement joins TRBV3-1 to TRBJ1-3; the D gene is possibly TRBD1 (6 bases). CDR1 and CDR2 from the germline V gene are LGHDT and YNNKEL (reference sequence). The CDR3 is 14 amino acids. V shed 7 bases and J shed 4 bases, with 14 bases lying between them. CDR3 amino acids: CASTKLGAGNTIYF. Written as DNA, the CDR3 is TGTGCCAGCACTAAACTGGGGGCAGGAAACACCATATATTTT. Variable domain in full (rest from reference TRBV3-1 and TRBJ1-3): DTAVSQTPKYLVTQMGNDKSIKCEQNLGHDTMYWYKQDSKKFLKIMFSYNNKELIINETVPNRFSPKSPDKAHLNLHINSLELGDSAVYFCASTKLGAGNTIYFGEGSWLTVV.